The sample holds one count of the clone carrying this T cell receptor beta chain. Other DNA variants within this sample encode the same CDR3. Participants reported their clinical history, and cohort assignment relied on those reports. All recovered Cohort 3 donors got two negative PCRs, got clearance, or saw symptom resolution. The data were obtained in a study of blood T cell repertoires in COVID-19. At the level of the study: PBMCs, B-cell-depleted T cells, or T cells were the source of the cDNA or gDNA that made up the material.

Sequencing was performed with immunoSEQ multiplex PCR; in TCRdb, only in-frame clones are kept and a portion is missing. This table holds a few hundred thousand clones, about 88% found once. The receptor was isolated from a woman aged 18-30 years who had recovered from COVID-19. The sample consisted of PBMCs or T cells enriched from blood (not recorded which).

This chain's CDR3 is CASSRETQYF. In nucleotides, the CDR3 is TGTGCCAGCAGTCGGGAGACCCAGTACTTC. This chain links TRBV28 with TRBJ2-5; no firm D call. The CDR3 length is 10 residues. Germline V gives CDR1 MDHEN, CDR2 SYDVKM. With 5 bases removed from V and 5 bases from J, the gap between germline ends came to 3 bases.